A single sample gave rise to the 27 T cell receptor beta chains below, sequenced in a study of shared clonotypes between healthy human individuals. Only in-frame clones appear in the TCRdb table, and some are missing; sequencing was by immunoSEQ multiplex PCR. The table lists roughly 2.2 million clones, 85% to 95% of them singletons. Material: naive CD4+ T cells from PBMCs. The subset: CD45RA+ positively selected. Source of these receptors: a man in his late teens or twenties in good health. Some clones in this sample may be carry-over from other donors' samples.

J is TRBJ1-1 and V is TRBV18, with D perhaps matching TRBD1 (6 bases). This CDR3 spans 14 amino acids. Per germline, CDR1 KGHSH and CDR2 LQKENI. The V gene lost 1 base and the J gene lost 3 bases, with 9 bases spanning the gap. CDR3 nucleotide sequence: TGTGCCAGCTCACCACTTCCAGGGGACACTGAAGCTTTCTTT. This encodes CASSPLPGDTEAFF.

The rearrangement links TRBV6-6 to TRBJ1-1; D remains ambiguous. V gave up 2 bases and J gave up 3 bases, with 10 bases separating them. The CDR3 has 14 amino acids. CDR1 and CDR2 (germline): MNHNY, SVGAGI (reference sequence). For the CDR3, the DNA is TGTGCCAGCAGTTACACGGCAGGCTACACTGAAGCTTTCTTT. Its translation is CASSYTAGYTEAFF.

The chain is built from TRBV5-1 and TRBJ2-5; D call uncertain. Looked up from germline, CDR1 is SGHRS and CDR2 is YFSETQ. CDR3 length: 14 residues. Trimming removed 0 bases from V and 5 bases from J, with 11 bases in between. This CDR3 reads CASSLGGYLETQYF. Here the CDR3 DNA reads TGCGCCAGCAGCTTGGGAGGATATCTCGAGACCCAGTACTTC.

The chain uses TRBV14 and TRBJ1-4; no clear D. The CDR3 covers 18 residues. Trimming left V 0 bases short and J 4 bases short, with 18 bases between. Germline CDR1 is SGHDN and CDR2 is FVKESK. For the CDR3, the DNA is TGTGCCAGCAGCCAAGAAACCCTCCCGAGGTGGGGTAATGAAAAACTGTTTTTT. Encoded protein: CASSQETLPRWGNEKLFF.

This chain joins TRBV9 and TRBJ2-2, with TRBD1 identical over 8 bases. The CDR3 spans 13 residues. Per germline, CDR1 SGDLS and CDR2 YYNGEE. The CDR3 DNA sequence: TGTGCGACAGGACAGGGTTGGGGCGGGGAGCTGTTTTTT. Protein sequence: CATGQGWGGELFF.

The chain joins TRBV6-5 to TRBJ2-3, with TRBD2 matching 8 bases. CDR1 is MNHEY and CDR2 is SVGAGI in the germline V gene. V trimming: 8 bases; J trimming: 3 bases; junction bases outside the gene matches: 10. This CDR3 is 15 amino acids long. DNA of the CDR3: TGTGCCAGCCTCCATAGCGGGATGCCGACAGATACGCAGTATTTT. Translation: CASLHSGMPTDTQYF.

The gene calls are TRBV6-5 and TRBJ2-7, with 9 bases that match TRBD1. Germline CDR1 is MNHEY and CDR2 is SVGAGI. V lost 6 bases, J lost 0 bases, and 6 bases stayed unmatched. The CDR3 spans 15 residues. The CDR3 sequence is CASRARDRASYEQYF. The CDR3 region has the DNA TGTGCCAGCAGGGCCCGGGACAGGGCCTCCTACGAGCAGTACTTC.

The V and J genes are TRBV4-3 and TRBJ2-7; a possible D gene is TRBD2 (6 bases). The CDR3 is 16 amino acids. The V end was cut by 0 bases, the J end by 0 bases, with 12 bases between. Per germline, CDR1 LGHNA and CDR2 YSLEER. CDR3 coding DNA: TGCGCCAGCAGCCAAGATTGGGGGAGGAGCTCCTACGAGCAGTACTTC. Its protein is CASSQDWGRSSYEQYF.

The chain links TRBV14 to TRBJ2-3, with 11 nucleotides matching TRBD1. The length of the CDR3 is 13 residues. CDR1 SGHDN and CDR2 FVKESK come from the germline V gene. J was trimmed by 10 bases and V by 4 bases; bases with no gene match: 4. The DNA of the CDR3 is TGTGCCAGCAGCCGGACAGGGGGCGTCGCGCAGTATTTT. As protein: CASSRTGGVAQYF. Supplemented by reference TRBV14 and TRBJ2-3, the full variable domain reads EAGVTQFPSHSVIEKGQTVTLRCDPISGHDNLYWYRRVMGKEIKFLLHFVKESKQDESGMPNNRFLAERTGGTYSTLKVQPAELEDSGVYFCASSRTGGVAQYFGPGTRLTVL.

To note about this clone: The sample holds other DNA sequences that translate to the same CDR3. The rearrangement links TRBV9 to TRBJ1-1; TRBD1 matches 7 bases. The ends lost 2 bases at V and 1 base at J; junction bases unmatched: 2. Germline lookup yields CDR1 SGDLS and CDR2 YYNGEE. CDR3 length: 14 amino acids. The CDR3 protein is CASSVDRANTEAFF. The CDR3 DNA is TGTGCCAGCAGCGTTGACAGGGCGAACACTGAAGCTTTCTTT.

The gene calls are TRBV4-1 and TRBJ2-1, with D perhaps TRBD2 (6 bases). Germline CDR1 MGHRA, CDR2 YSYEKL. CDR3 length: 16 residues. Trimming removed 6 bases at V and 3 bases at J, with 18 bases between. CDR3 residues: CASSRLAPVDYNEQFF. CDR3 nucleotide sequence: TGCGCCAGCAGTCGTCTAGCGCCCGTCGACTACAATGAGCAGTTCTTC.

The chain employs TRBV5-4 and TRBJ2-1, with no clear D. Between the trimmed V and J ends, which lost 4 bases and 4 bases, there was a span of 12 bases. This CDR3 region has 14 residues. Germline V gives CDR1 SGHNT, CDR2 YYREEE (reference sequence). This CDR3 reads CASSPKTGYNEQFF. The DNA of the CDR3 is TGTGCCAGCAGCCCCAAGACTGGGTACAATGAGCAGTTCTTC.

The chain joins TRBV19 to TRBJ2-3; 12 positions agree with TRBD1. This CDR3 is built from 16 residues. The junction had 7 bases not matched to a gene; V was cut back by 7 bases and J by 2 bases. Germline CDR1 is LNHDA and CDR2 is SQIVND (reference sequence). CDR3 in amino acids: CASKGTGGRFTDTQYF. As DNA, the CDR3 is TGTGCCAGTAAGGGGACAGGGGGCAGGTTCACAGATACGCAGTATTTT.

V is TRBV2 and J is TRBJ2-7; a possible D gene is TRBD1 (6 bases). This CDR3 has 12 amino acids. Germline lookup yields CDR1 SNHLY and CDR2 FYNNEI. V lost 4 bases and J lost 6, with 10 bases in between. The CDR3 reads CASSGGPLEQYF. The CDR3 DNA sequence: TGTGCCAGCAGTGGGGGGCCTCTCGAGCAGTACTTC.

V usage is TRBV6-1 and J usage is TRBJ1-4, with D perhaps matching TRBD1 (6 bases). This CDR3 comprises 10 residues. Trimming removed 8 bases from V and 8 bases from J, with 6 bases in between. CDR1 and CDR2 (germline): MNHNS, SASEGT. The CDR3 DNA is TGTGCCAGCGGACAGGAAAAACTGTTTTTT. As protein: CASGQEKLFF.

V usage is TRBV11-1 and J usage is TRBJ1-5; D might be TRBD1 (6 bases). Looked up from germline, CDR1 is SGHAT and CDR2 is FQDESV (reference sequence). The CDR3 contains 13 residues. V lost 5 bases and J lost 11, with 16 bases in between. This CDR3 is CASSENRDLAQHF. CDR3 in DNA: TGTGCCAGCAGCGAAAACAGGGACTTGGCCCAGCATTTT.

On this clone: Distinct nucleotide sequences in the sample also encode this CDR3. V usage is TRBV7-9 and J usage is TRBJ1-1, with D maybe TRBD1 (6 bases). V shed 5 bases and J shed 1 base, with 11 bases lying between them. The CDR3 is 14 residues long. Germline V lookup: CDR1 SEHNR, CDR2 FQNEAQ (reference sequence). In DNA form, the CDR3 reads TGTGCCAGCAGCCTACAGGGCTCGAACACTGAAGCTTTCTTT. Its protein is CASSLQGSNTEAFF.

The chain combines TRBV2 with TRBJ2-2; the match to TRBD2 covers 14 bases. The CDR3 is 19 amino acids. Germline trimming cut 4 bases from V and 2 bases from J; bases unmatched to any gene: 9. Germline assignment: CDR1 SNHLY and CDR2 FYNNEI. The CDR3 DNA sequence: TGTGCCAGCAGTGTGGGACTAGCGGGAGATTATCTTAACACCGGGGAGCTGTTTTTT. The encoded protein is CASSVGLAGDYLNTGELFF. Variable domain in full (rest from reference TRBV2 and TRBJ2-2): EPEVTQTPSHQVTQMGQEVILRCVPISNHLYFYWYRQILGQKVEFLVSFYNNEISEKSEIFDDQFSVERPDGSNFTLKIRSTKLEDSAMYFCASSVGLAGDYLNTGELFFGEGSRLTVL.

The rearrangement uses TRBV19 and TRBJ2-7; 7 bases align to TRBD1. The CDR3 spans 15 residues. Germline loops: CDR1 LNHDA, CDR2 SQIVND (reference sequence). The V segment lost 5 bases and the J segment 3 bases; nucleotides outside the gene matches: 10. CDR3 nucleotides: TGTGCCAGTAGTCCCGGACCGGGACAGTACTACGAGCAGTACTTC. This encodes CASSPGPGQYYEQYF.

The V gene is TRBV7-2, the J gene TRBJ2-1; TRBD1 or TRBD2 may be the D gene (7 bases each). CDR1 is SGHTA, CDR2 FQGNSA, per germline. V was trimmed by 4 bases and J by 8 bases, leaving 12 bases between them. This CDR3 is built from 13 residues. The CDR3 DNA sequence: TGTGCCAGCAGCTGGGGAGGGGGCGATGAGCAGTTCTTC. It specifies CASSWGGGDEQFF.

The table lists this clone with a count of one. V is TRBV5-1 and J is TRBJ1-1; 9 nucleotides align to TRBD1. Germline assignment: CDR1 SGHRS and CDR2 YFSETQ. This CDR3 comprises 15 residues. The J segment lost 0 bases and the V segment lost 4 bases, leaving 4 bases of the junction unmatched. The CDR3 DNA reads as TGCGCCAGCAGCGCGACAGGGGGGGTGAACACTGAAGCTTTCTTT. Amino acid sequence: CASSATGGVNTEAFF. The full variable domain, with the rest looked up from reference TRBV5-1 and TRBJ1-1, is KAGVTQTPRYLIKTRGQQVTLSCSPISGHRSVSWYQQTPGQGLQFLFEYFSETQRNKGNFPGRFSGRQFSNSRSEMNVSTLELGDSALYLCASSATGGVNTEAFFGQGTRLTVV.

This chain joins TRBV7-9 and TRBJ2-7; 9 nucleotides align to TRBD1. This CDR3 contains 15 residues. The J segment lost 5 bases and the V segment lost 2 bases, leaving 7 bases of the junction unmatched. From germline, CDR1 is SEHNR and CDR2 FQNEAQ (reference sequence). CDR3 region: CASSLFGTGTDEQYF. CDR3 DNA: TGTGCCAGCAGCTTATTCGGGACAGGGACGGACGAGCAGTACTTC.

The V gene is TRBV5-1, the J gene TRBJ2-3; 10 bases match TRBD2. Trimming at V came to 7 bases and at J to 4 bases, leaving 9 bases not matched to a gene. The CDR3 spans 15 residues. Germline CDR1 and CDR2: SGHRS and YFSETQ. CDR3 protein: CASSPFSGRSDTQYF. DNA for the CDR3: TGCGCCAGCTCCCCTTTTAGCGGGAGGTCAGATACGCAGTATTTT.

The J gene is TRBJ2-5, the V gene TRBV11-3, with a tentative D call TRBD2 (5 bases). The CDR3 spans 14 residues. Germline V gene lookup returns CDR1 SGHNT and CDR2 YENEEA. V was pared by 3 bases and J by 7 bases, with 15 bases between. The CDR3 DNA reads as TGTGCCAGCAGCTTTGGAGAGACTACGGGGACCCAGTACTTC. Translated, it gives CASSFGETTGTQYF.

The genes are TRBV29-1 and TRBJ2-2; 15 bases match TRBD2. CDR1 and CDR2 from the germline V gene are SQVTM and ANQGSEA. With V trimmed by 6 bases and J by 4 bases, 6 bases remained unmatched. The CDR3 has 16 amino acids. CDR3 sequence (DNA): TGCAGCGTACGCGGACTAGCGGGAGGGGGCACCGGGGAGCTGTTTTTT. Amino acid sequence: CSVRGLAGGGTGELFF.

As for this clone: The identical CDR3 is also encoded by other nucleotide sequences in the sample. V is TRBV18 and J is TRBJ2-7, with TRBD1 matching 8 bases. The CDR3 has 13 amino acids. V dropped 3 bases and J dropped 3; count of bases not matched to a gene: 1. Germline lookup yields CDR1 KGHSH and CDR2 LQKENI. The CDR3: CASSPGTGYEQYF. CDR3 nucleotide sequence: TGTGCCAGCTCACCTGGGACAGGCTACGAGCAGTACTTC.

CDR3 protein: CASSLGLAGRMGEQFF. DNA of the CDR3: TGTGCCAGCAGCTTGGGTCTAGCGGGGAGAATGGGTGAGCAGTTCTTC. This chain links TRBV5-8 with TRBJ2-1; 9 bases map to TRBD2. CDR1 is SGHTS and CDR2 is YDEGEE in the germline V gene. The CDR3 has 16 amino acids. V shed 0 bases and J 9 bases; nucleotides not matched to a gene: 10.